The source of this TCR beta chain is a study of blood T cell repertoires in COVID-19. As for the study in general: T cells, B-cell-depleted T cells, or PBMCs provided the cDNA or gDNA that served as material.

The repertoire was sequenced with immunoSEQ multiplex PCR; TCRdb's copy has only in-frame clones and lacks some. The sample consists of tens of thousands of clones, 70% to 90% of them appearing once. Germline-derived CDR1 and CDR2 are MNHEY and SMNVEV (reference sequence). CDR3 length: 16 amino acids. The ends lost 3 bases at V and 1 base at J; junction bases unmatched: 7. The specimen sequenced was peripheral blood. The chain has TRBV27 and TRBJ2-7, with 9 nucleotides matching TRBD2. The sequence came from a woman aged 50 to 60 with COVID-19, enrolled during active disease. CDR3 loop: CASSFSGTSSSYEQYF. The CDR3 DNA follows: TGTGCCAGCAGTTTCTCCGGGACTAGCAGTTCCTACGAGCAGTACTTC.